The rows below give T cell receptor beta chains drawn from one sample of a study of T-cell memory formation after mild COVID-19. MiXCR, applied by TCRdb to the 5' RACE reads, yields one record per CDR3 protein. Seen here are approximately 400,000 distinct CDR3 sequences, 20% to 30% observed once, and the top ten hold 8.5% to 10%. Input material: PBMCs or a T cell subset sorted from them (not recorded which). These receptors came from an adult woman who had mild COVID-19 (a few samples of this study predate the infection). Cell type and time point are not known. Both conserved end residues are part of each CDR3. A D gene is named only where the DNA matches it firmly. Clone size is not always given. Where it is, it says once, few, many or a class for expanded clones.

TRBV20-1,TRBD1,few,TRBJ2-6,CSARAGGSGANVLTF,TGCAGTGCTAGAGCAGGGGGCTCTGGGGCCAACGTCCTGACTTTC
TRBV5-1,TRBD2,few,TRBJ2-1,CASSALSGGTANEQFF,TGCGCCAGCAGCGCCCTTAGCGGGGGAACCGCCAATGAGCAGTTCTTC
TRBV7-9,TRBD2,-,TRBJ2-1,CASSLGLAGGWYNEQFF,TGTGCCAGCAGCCTGGGACTAGCGGGAGGTTGGTACAATGAGCAGTTCTTC
TRBV7-9,-,-,TRBJ2-2,CASSGRDRKTGELFF,TGTGCCAGCAGCGGGAGGGACAGAAAGACCGGGGAGCTGTTTTTT
TRBV12-3/TRBV12-4,-,-,TRBJ1-1,CASSLPPANEAFF,TGTGCCAGCAGTCTCCCCCCGGCGAATGAAGCTTTCTTT
TRBV4-2,-,-,TRBJ2-2,CASSQWRGNSRTGELFF,TGTGCCAGCAGCCAATGGAGAGGCAATTCCAGGACCGGGGAGCTGTTTTTT
TRBV6-6,TRBD1,-,TRBJ1-4,CASRRRQGNEKLFF,TGTGCCAGCAGACGACGACAGGGAAATGAAAAACTGTTTTTT
TRBV7-9,-,once,TRBJ2-3,CAPFGGYFTDTQYF,TGTGCCCCATTTGGCGGATACTTCACCGATACGCAGTATTTT
TRBV7-9,-,-,TRBJ1-5,CASSSVGGYGNNQPQHF,TGTGCCAGCAGCTCCGTAGGAGGGTATGGTAACAATCAGCCCCAGCATTTT
TRBV20-1,-,few,TRBJ1-2,CSASTGNYGYTF,TGCAGTGCTTCGACAGGAAACTATGGCTACACCTTC
TRBV29-1,-,few,TRBJ2-1,CSVVASYNEQFF,TGCAGCGTTGTTGCGTCCTACAATGAGCAGTTCTTC
TRBV12-3/TRBV12-4,-,few,TRBJ2-5,CASSLADQGTQYF,TGTGCCAGCAGTTTGGCCGATCAGGGGACCCAGTACTTC
TRBV21-1,-,-,TRBJ2-7,CATERRTASYEQYF,TGTGCCACAGAAAGAAGGACAGCCTCCTACGAGCAGTACTTC
TRBV15,-,-,TRBJ1-1,CATSQEGGYEAFF,TGTGCCACCAGCCAAGAGGGGGGATATGAAGCTTTCTTT
TRBV20-1,TRBD2,-,TRBJ2-5,CSARDPLAFETQYF,TGCAGTGCTAGAGACCCACTAGCGTTTGAGACCCAGTACTTC
TRBV7-6,TRBD1,few,TRBJ1-1,CASSAGQGRSYPEAFF,TGTGCCAGCAGCGCCGGACAGGGAAGAAGTTACCCTGAAGCTTTCTTT
TRBV7-9,TRBD1,-,TRBJ1-2,CASSWDRTRGYGYTF,TGTGCCAGCAGCTGGGACAGGACGCGGGGCTATGGCTACACCTTC
TRBV25-1,-,few,TRBJ1-4,CASSERPGATNEKLFF,TGTGCCAGCAGTGAGAGGCCGGGGGCAACTAATGAAAAACTGTTTTTT
TRBV5-6,-,once,TRBJ1-3,CASRSRGQGNTIYF,TGTGCCAGCAGAAGTCGGGGGCAGGGAAACACCATATATTTT
TRBV7-9,-,few,TRBJ2-7,CASSSAPGYEQYF,TGTGCCAGCAGCTCCGCTCCGGGCTACGAGCAGTACTTC
TRBV18,-,-,TRBJ1-1,CASSPTTSSEAFF,TGTGCCAGCTCACCTACCACCTCCTCTGAAGCTTTCTTT
TRBV3-1,TRBD2,many,TRBJ2-4,CASSLQGGGAKNIQYF,TGTGCCAGCAGCCTCCAAGGCGGGGGAGCCAAAAACATTCAGTACTTC
TRBV6-2/TRBV6-3,TRBD2,few,TRBJ2-1,CASCLTSGVGVGYNEQFF,TGTGCCAGCTGTTTGACTAGCGGTGTAGGCGTGGGGTACAATGAGCAGTTCTTC
TRBV19,-,few,TRBJ1-1,CASSIRAGEVAFF,TGTGCCAGTAGTATCAGGGCAGGGGAGGTTGCTTTCTTT
TRBV15,TRBD2,-,TRBJ2-2,CATSRGYAGGPNGELFF,TGTGCCACCAGCAGAGGGTATGCGGGAGGGCCCAACGGGGAGCTGTTTTTT
TRBV18,-,-,TRBJ2-5,CASASRKGKTQYF,TGTGCCAGCGCTAGCCGTAAGGGGAAGACCCAGTACTTC
TRBV12-3/TRBV12-4,TRBD2,-,TRBJ2-2,CASTKGLPSNTGELFF,TGTGCCAGCACCAAGGGACTACCTTCCAACACCGGGGAGCTGTTTTTT
TRBV9,TRBD1,-,TRBJ2-1,CASTRIGQGHHEQFF,TGTGCCAGTACGCGTATAGGACAGGGGCATCATGAGCAGTTCTTC
TRBV24-1,TRBD1,-,TRBJ1-5,CATSGQGGQPQHF,TGTGCCACCTCGGGACAGGGAGGTCAGCCCCAGCATTTT
TRBV12-3/TRBV12-4,-,-,TRBJ2-7,CASSHSGTSYEQYF,TGTGCCAGCAGTCACTCCGGGACGTCGTACGAGCAGTACTTC
TRBV27,-,few,TRBJ2-6,CASRPALGLDGANVLTF,TGTGCCAGCAGACCCGCACTAGGTTTGGACGGGGCCAACGTCCTGACTTTC
TRBV6-6,TRBD2,-,TRBJ2-7,CASREFSGSPYEQYF,TGTGCCAGCAGGGAATTTAGCGGGAGTCCCTACGAGCAGTACTTC
TRBV29-1,-,-,TRBJ2-5,CSVEEDINQETQYF,TGCAGCGTTGAAGAGGACATCAACCAAGAGACCCAGTACTTC
TRBV15,-,-,TRBJ2-5,CATSRGTTLQETQYF,TGTGCCACCAGCCGCGGGACCACCTTGCAGGAGACCCAGTACTTC
TRBV20-1,TRBD2,few,TRBJ2-3,CSARDLLRREVTDTQYF,TGCAGTGCTAGAGATCTCCTCCGGCGGGAGGTCACAGATACGCAGTATTTT
TRBV20-1,-,-,TRBJ2-3,CSARASPLQGRVSDTQYF,TGCAGTGCTAGAGCCTCGCCCCTACAGGGGAGGGTTTCAGATACGCAGTATTTT
TRBV6-5,TRBD2,few,TRBJ2-5,CASSYTTSGAETQYF,TGTGCCAGCAGTTACACCACTAGCGGCGCGGAGACCCAGTACTTC